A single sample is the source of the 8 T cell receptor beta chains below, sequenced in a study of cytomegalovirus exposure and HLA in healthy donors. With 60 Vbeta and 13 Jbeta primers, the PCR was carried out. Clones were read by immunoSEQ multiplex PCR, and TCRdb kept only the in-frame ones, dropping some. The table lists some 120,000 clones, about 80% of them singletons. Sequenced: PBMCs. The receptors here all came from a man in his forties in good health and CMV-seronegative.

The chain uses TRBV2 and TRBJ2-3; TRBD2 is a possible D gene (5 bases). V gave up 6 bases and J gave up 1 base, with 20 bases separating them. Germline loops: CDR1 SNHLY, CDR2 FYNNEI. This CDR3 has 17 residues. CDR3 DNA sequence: TGTGCCAGCAGGGCCGCCGCGGGTAGCTTCGGCACAGATACGCAGTATTTT. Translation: CASRAAAGSFGTDTQYF. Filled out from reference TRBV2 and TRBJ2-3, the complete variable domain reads EPEVTQTPSHQVTQMGQEVILRCVPISNHLYFYWYRQILGQKVEFLVSFYNNEISEKSEIFDDQFSVERPDGSNFTLKIRSTKLEDSAMYFCASRAAAGSFGTDTQYFGPGTRLTVL.

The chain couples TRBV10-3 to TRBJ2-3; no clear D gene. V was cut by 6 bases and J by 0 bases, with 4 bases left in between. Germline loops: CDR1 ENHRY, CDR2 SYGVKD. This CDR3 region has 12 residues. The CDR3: CAISPSTDTQYF. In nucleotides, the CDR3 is TGTGCCATCAGCCCTAGCACAGATACGCAGTATTTT.

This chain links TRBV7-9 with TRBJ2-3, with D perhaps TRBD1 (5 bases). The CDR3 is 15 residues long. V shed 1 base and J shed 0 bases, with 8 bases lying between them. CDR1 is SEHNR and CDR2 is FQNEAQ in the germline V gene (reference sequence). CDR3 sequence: CASSLEQESTDTQYF. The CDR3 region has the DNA TGTGCCAGCAGCTTAGAACAGGAAAGCACAGATACGCAGTATTTT.

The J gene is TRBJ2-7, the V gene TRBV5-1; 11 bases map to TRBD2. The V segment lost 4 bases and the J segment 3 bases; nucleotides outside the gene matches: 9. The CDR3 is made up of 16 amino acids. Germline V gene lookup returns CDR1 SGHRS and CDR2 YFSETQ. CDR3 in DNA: TGCGCCAGCAGCACCGGACTAGCGGGCGATAACTACGAGCAGTACTTC. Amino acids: CASSTGLAGDNYEQYF.

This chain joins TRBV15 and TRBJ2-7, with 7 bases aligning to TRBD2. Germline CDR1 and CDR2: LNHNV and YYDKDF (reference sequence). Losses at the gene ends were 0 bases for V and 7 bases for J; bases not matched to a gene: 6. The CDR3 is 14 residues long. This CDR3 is CATSREAGRVEQYF. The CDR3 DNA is TGTGCCACCAGCAGAGAAGCGGGGCGCGTTGAGCAGTACTTC.

CDR3 DNA sequence: TGTGCAAGTCGCTTAGTAGGGACAGGGGGGCTCAGCTCCTACAATGAGCAGTTCTTC. Residues: CASRLVGTGGLSSYNEQFF. This chain links TRBV12-2 with TRBJ2-1; TRBD1, as called in the table, went unchecked against the DNA. TRBV12-2 counts as a pseudogene. The CDR3 consists of 19 residues.

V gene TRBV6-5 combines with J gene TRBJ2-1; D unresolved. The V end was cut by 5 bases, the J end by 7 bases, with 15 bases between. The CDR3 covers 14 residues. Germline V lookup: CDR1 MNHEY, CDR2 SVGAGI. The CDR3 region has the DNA TGTGCCAGCAGTCGGGTTTTGGGTGGGAATGAGCAGTTCTTC. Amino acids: CASSRVLGGNEQFF.

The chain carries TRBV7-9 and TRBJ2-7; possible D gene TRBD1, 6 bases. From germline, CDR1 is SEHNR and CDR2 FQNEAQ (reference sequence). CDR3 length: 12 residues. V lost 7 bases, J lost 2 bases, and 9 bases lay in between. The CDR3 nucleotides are TGTGCCAGCAACAGGGTTCCCTACGAGCAGTACTTC. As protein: CASNRVPYEQYF.